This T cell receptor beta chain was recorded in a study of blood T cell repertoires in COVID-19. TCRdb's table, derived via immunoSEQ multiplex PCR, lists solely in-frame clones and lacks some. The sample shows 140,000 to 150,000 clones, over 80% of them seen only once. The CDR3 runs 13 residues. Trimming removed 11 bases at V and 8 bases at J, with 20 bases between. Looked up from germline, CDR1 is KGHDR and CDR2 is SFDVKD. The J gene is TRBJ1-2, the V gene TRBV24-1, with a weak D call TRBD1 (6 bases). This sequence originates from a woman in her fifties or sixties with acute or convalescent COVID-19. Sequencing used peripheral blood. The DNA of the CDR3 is TGTGCCATTCGACGGGACATCGAGGTCGGCTACACCTTC. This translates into CAIRRDIEVGYTF.